These T cell receptor beta chains were read from a single sample in a study of post-analysis software for immune sequencing data. Via MiXCR, TCRdb re-called the PCR reads, giving one row per CDR3 protein. In the table there are approximately 250,000 distinct CDR3 sequences, just over 35% of which are singletons. The specimen sequenced was blood. The receptor source for this set is a girl aged 10-17 years with multiple sclerosis. Each CDR3 is given with its conserved first and last residue. D genes are given only for firm matches. Expanded clones are given a class, and other clones once, few, many or no size at all.

d_call | j_call | cdr3_length | clone_size | v_call | cdr3_nt | cdr3_aa
TRBD1 | TRBJ2-2 | 15 | NA | TRBV5-6 | TGTGCCAGCAGCAAATCAGGGACAGACACCGGGGAGCTGTTTTTT | CASSKSGTDTGELFF
TRBD1 | TRBJ1-6 | 17 | many | TRBV5-6 | TGTGCCAGCAGCTGGGACAGGGGGAGCTCCTATAATTCACCCCTCCACTTT | CASSWDRGSSYNSPLHF
NA | TRBJ1-2 | 12 | many | TRBV2 | TGTGCCAGCAAGGGCACTATCTATGGCTACACCTTC | CASKGTIYGYTF
NA | TRBJ2-3 | 13 | NA | TRBV7-2 | TGTGCCAGCAGCTCGGGACGGCTAGATACGCAGTATTTT | CASSSGRLDTQYF
NA | TRBJ2-7 | 15 | NA | TRBV7-8 | TGTGCCAGCACCTTTGGCGAGGGTTGGAACTACGAGCAGTACTTC | CASTFGEGWNYEQYF
TRBD1 | TRBJ2-7 | 14 | many | TRBV6-1 | TGTGCCAGCAGACCCATCACAGGGGTCCACGAGCAGTACTTC | CASRPITGVHEQYF
NA | TRBJ1-1 | 13 | many | TRBV10-3 | TGTGCCATCCAGTCCAGTCAGAACACTGAAGCTTTCTTT | CAIQSSQNTEAFF
TRBD1 | TRBJ2-5 | 14 | many | TRBV12-3/TRBV12-4 | TGTGCCAGCAGGGCTACAGGGGTCCAAGAGACCCAGTACTTC | CASRATGVQETQYF
TRBD1 | TRBJ2-5 | 15 | many | TRBV7-6 | TGTGCCAGCAGCACCCCGACAGGGGGCTCAGAGACCCAGTACTTC | CASSTPTGGSETQYF
NA | TRBJ1-5 | 13 | many | TRBV20-1 | TGCAGTGCTAGGAGAGGGGCGGGACAGCCCCAGCATTTT | CSARRGAGQPQHF
TRBD2 | TRBJ2-1 | 16 | many | TRBV5-1 | TGCGCCAGCAGCTTGGAGGGCGGGAGAGGCTACAATGAGCAGTTCTTC | CASSLEGGRGYNEQFF
TRBD2 | TRBJ2-1 | 15 | many | TRBV5-1 | TGCGCCAGCAGCGGACTAGTCCCCCTTTACAATGAGCAGTTCTTC | CASSGLVPLYNEQFF
TRBD1 | TRBJ2-3 | 19 | NA | TRBV10-3 | TGTGCCATCAGTGAGTCGAAATCGAGGGGGCACTCTAGCACAGATACGCAGTATTTT | CAISESKSRGHSSTDTQYF
NA | TRBJ2-3 | 16 | many | TRBV5-1 | TGCGCCAGCAGCTCCCTCCGGGACAAAAGCACAGATACGCAGTATTTT | CASSSLRDKSTDTQYF
NA | TRBJ2-7 | 14 | few | TRBV28 | TGTGCCAGCAGTTTAATTTTAAATCGAAGTGAGCAGTACTTC | CASSLILNRSEQYF
TRBD2 | TRBJ2-7 | 17 | NA | TRBV3-1 | TGTGCCAGCAGCCAAGCGGGACTAGCGGGAGATAGCAACGAGCAGTACTTC | CASSQAGLAGDSNEQYF
NA | TRBJ1-5 | 13 | NA | TRBV20-1 | TGCAGTGCTAGAGACTATAGCAATCAGCCCCAGCATTTT | CSARDYSNQPQHF
TRBD2 | TRBJ2-2 | 20 | NA | TRBV4-1 | TGCGCCAGCAGCCAAGACCCCCAGCGGGAGGGCTTAGCGAACACCGGGGAGCTGTTTTTT | CASSQDPQREGLANTGELFF
NA | TRBJ2-1 | 12 | many | TRBV7-2 | TGTGCCAGCAGCGCGAGGCGGGATGAGCAGTTCTTC | CASSARRDEQFF
TRBD2 | TRBJ2-1 | 14 | few | TRBV5-1 | TGCGCCAGCGAGGCTAGCGGGACCCACAATGAGCAGTTCTTC | CASEASGTHNEQFF
NA | TRBJ2-1 | 12 | many | TRBV4-2 | TGTGCCAGCAGCCAAGAGAACAATGAGCAGTTCTTC | CASSQENNEQFF
TRBD2 | TRBJ2-2 | 15 | few | TRBV10-3 | TGTGCCATCTCCCCCGGGGGGTCGAACACCGGGGAGCTGTTTTTT | CAISPGGSNTGELFF
TRBD1 | TRBJ2-2 | 16 | NA | TRBV4-1 | TGCGCCAGCAGCCAAGCTCAAGGGCAGGGGGCCTGGGAGCTGTTTTTT | CASSQAQGQGAWELFF
NA | TRBJ1-4 | 15 | NA | TRBV7-9 | TGTGCCAGCAGCCCACCAGGTTGGGCTAATGAAAAACTGTTTTTT | CASSPPGWANEKLFF
NA | TRBJ1-2 | 12 | NA | TRBV9 | TGTGCCAGCAGCGTAGCCGGGGCGGGCTACACCTTC | CASSVAGAGYTF
NA | TRBJ2-5 | 12 | few | TRBV20-1 | TGCAGTGCTAGAGCAGATAAAGAGACCCAGTACTTC | CSARADKETQYF
NA | TRBJ2-1 | 15 | many | TRBV28 | TGTGCCAGCAGTCCGCTTGTTGACAGAGCCAATGAGCAGTTCTTC | CASSPLVDRANEQFF
NA | TRBJ1-2 | 16 | many | TRBV10-3 | TGTGCCATCAGGATGGAGTCGGGACACCTAAACTATGGCTACACCTTC | CAIRMESGHLNYGYTF
TRBD1 | TRBJ1-5 | 15 | NA | TRBV7-2 | TGTGCCAGCAGCTTCACGGGACAGGCCAATCAGCTCCAGCATTTT | CASSFTGQANQLQHF
NA | TRBJ2-7 | 14 | NA | TRBV28 | TGTGCCAGCAGCCCACAGGGTGGAGCATACGAGCAGTACTTC | CASSPQGGAYEQYF
NA | TRBJ2-7 | 18 | many | TRBV4-1 | TGCGCCAGCAGCCAAGGTCTTTTTCGCTTGGCGGGGGCATACGAGCAGTACTTC | CASSQGLFRLAGAYEQYF
TRBD1 | TRBJ2-5 | 16 | many | TRBV18 | TGTGCCAGCTCACCCCGGGACAGGGGGAATCAAGAGACCCAGTACTTC | CASSPRDRGNQETQYF
NA | TRBJ2-2 | 13 | NA | TRBV5-1 | TGCGCCAGCAGCTTGGACAGTGTCGGGGAGCTGTTTTTT | CASSLDSVGELFF
TRBD1 | TRBJ2-4 | 17 | NA | TRBV5-4 | TGTGCCAGCAGCATAGGGACAGAGCCTCTAGCCAAAAACATTCAGTACTTC | CASSIGTEPLAKNIQYF
NA | TRBJ2-1 | 10 | NA | TRBV29-1 | TGCAGCGTTGGCTGCGATGGGCAGTTCTTC | CSVGCDGQFF
NA | TRBJ1-1 | 14 | many | TRBV25-1 | TGTGCCAGCAGTGAATATCGGGACGGGACGAGAGCTTTCTTT | CASSEYRDGTRAFF
NA | TRBJ2-5 | 14 | few | TRBV19 | TGTGCCAGTAGTTCCGGACTAAGGCAAGAGACCCAGTACTTC | CASSSGLRQETQYF